Here is one T cell receptor beta chain with its context. Its antigen is as yet unknown. Germline V CDR1 and CDR2: MNHNY, SVGAGI (reference sequence). This CDR3 contains 14 residues. These data are taken from a study of CD8+CD57+ T cells in acquired aplastic anemia. Looking at the study overall: When averaged, DNA from sorted CD4+ and CD8+ cells came to approximately 3.2 ug. Study-wide results and caveats: Comparison of patients with controls identified around 30 shared CD8+ CDR3 sequences.

Genomic DNA provided the template from which TCR beta VDJ and CDR3 profiles were obtained. TCRdb used MiXCR to reprocess the reads, holding one entry per CDR3 protein. The sample carries 150,000 or so distinct CDR3 sequences, 55% to 75% recorded once. This TCR was sampled from a human donor in good health. This chain joins TRBV6-6 and TRBJ2-3, with TRBD2 matching 8 bases. The sample taken for sequencing was sorted CD4+, CD8+, or CD8+CD57+ T cells (not recorded which) from PBMCs. This CDR3 reads CSTTPAGGTDTQYF. DNA of the CDR3: TGTTCGACCACTCCAGCGGGGGGCACAGATACGCAGTATTTT.